A single sample gave rise to the 21 T cell receptor beta chains below, sequenced in a study of graft-versus-host responses after intestinal transplantation (TCRdb year 2021). According to the study, the label for this sample's time point signals: cells obtained before transplantation from donor or recipient. Library creation used the immunoSEQ multiplex PCR assay. The table was pulled from immuneACCESS by TCRdb, which kept in-frame rearrangements only. Such tables lose some clones; where checked, under half of the loss comes from unresolved V genes, and the rest has no known cause. This sample lists about 36,000 clones; approximately 94% were detected once. The ten largest make up 0.22% of the sample. These receptors have no identified antigens. The specimen comprised unstimulated CD4+ T cells sorted from spleen or lymph node cells, sampled before transplant. These receptors were collected from a human donor who was the organ donor for an intestinal transplant.

In DNA form, the CDR3 reads TGTGCCAGCAGCACGGCGGCGGTGGCGGGGGGGGAGCAGTTCTTC. Translated: CASSTAAVAGGEQFF. The chain couples TRBV5-4 to TRBJ2-1; 9 bases are shared with TRBD2. The J segment lost 10 bases and the V segment lost 4 bases, leaving 12 bases of the junction unmatched. Germline V gives CDR1 SGHNT, CDR2 YYREEE (reference sequence). CDR3 length equals 15 residues.

This chain uses TRBV7-2 with TRBJ2-1; no clear D. CDR1 is SGHTA, CDR2 FQGNSA, per germline. Trimming cost V 3 bases and J 1 base, with 10 bases left between them. The CDR3 loop spans 15 amino acids. The CDR3 DNA reads as TGTGCCAGCAGCTTGCAGCGTAATTCCTACAATGAGCAGTTCTTC. Translating gives CASSLQRNSYNEQFF.

The genes are TRBV9 and TRBJ1-1; 7 nucleotides align to TRBD1. Germline CDR1 reads SGDLS; CDR2 reads YYNGEE. J lost 4 bases, V lost 0 bases, and 9 bases had no gene match. This CDR3 comprises 16 residues. The DNA for the CDR3 is TGTGCCAGCAGCGTAGGGTCAGGGGGGTGGGGCACTGAAGCTTTCTTT. Translation gives CASSVGSGGWGTEAFF.

The chain combines TRBV18 with TRBJ1-1, with TRBD1 matching over 10 bases. The germline V gene has CDR1 KGHSH and CDR2 LQKENI. The junction had 15 bases not matched to a gene; V was cut back by 4 bases and J by 7 bases. The length of the CDR3 is 17 residues. In DNA, the CDR3 is TGTGCCAGCTCACTACCGGGACAGGGGCCATTAACTTATGAAGCTTTCTTT. It is translated as CASSLPGQGPLTYEAFF.

The gene calls are TRBV1 and TRBJ2-6; the table's D call TRBD1 went unverified against the DNA. TRBV1 is a pseudogene locus. The CDR3 has 18 amino acids. CDR3 DNA: TGCACCAGCAGGTCATACCGTTTGTGCACAAGTCGGGCCAACGTCCTGACTTTC. This sequence encodes CTSRSYRLCTSRANVLTF.

This chain uses TRBV5-4 with TRBJ2-4; 7 bases agree with TRBD1. This CDR3 spans 18 amino acids. The V and J ends lost 2 bases and 1 base, in that order; junction bases with no gene match: 12. The germline V gene has CDR1 SGHNT and CDR2 YYREEE (reference sequence). The CDR3 DNA follows: TGTGCCAGCAGCTTATCCGGGACAGAAGGGGGTGCCAAAAACATTCAGTACTTC. Protein sequence: CASSLSGTEGGAKNIQYF.

The chain recombines TRBV5-4 with TRBJ2-7; a weak D match, TRBD1 (7 bases). Trimming shortened V by 4 bases and J by 1 base, and 12 bases separated the two germline ends. Germline lookup yields CDR1 SGHNT and CDR2 YYREEE (reference sequence). This CDR3 is 14 amino acids long. The DNA for the CDR3 is TGTGCCAGCAGCCCCAGGGGGGCATCCTACGAGCAGTACTTC. This codes for CASSPRGASYEQYF. Filled out from reference TRBV5-4 and TRBJ2-7, the complete variable domain reads ETGVTQSPTHLIKTRGQQVTLRCSSQSGHNTVSWYQQALGQGPQFIFQYYREEENGRGNFPPRFSGLQFPNYSSELNVNALELDDSALYLCASSPRGASYEQYFGPGTRLTVT.

The V and J genes are TRBV28 and TRBJ1-4, with 7 bases that match TRBD1. Germline CDR1 MDHEN, CDR2 SYDVKM. CDR3 length: 15 amino acids. The J segment lost 4 bases and the V segment lost 2 bases, leaving 4 bases of the junction unmatched. This CDR3 reads CASSLIPGGNEKLFF. In DNA, the CDR3 is TGTGCCAGCAGTTTAATCCCAGGGGGTAATGAAAAACTGTTTTTT. Supplemented by reference TRBV28 and TRBJ1-4, the full variable domain reads DVKVTQSSRYLVKRTGEKVFLECVQDMDHENMFWYRQDPGLGLRLIYFSYDVKMKEKGDIPEGYSVSREKKERFSLILESASTNQTSMYLCASSLIPGGNEKLFFGSGTQLSVL.

The chain employs TRBV6-1 and TRBJ1-5; D is undetermined. CDR3 length equals 17 residues. V lost 0 bases and J lost 0, with 12 bases in between. In germline, CDR1 is MNHNS, CDR2 SASEGT. The CDR3 nucleotides read TGTGCCAGCAGTGAAGCGCTGGCGGTTTATAGCAATCAGCCCCAGCATTTT. Translation: CASSEALAVYSNQPQHF.

The chain has TRBV19 and TRBJ2-1, with 11 bases matching TRBD2. Germline V CDR1 and CDR2: LNHDA, SQIVND (reference sequence). V was clipped by 8 bases and J by 6 bases; unmatched bases: 18. The CDR3 is 18 amino acids. This CDR3 is CASQQPSLAGGPVNEQFF. CDR3 sequence (DNA): TGTGCCAGTCAACAGCCATCCTTAGCGGGGGGGCCAGTCAATGAGCAGTTCTTC.

This sequence joins TRBV5-4 and TRBJ2-5, with 9 positions matching TRBD2. The CDR3 spans 13 residues. The germline gives CDR1 SGHNT, CDR2 YYREEE (reference sequence). The V segment lost 1 base and the J segment 5 bases; nucleotides outside the gene matches: 0. The chain's CDR3 is CASSLTSGETQYF. The CDR3 nucleotides read TGTGCCAGCAGCTTGACTAGCGGGGAGACCCAGTACTTC. The complete variable domain, with remaining parts taken from reference TRBV5-4 and TRBJ2-5, reads ETGVTQSPTHLIKTRGQQVTLRCSSQSGHNTVSWYQQALGQGPQFIFQYYREEENGRGNFPPRFSGLQFPNYSSELNVNALELDDSALYLCASSLTSGETQYFGPGTRLLVL.

This chain uses TRBV2 with TRBJ2-7; D is undetermined. The germline CDR1 and CDR2 sequences are SNHLY and FYNNEI. CDR3 length: 11 amino acids. Trimming pared 7 bases from V and 3 bases from J, leaving 7 bases between. CDR3 bases: TGTGCCAGCACTACCAACTACGAGCAGTACTTC. This translates into CASTTNYEQYF.

The V call is TRBV29-1, the J call TRBJ2-7; the D is unclear. The CDR3 runs 11 residues. The germline V gene encodes CDR1 SQVTM and CDR2 ANQGSEA. This CDR3 reads CRRRTAYEQYF. The DNA of the CDR3 is TGCAGGCGAAGGACGGCATACGAGCAGTACTTC.

This chain connects TRBV4-2 to TRBJ2-2; D unclear. Per the germline V gene, CDR1 is LGHNA and CDR2 is YNFKEQ. Trimming removed 1 base from V and 1 base from J, with 4 bases in between. The CDR3 contains 14 residues. This chain's CDR3 is CASSQVGNTGELFF. The CDR3, as DNA: TGTGCCAGCAGCCAAGTCGGGAACACCGGGGAGCTGTTTTTT.

CDR3 region: CASSPQPDSNTEAFF. In nucleotides, the CDR3 is TGTGCCAGCAGCCCCCAACCGGACAGTAACACTGAAGCTTTCTTT. The chain carries TRBV9 and TRBJ1-1, with D possibly being TRBD1 (6 bases). V was cut by 4 bases and J by 2 bases, with 15 bases left in between. This CDR3 is built from 15 residues. Germline CDR1 and CDR2: SGDLS and YYNGEE.

The V and J genes are TRBV4-2 and TRBJ2-1; 7 bases fit TRBD1. V lost 4 bases to trimming and J lost 7 bases; unmatched junction nucleotides: 4. From germline, CDR1 is LGHNA and CDR2 YNFKEQ. CDR3 length: 13 residues. Here the CDR3 reads CASSPARGNEQFF. In DNA, the CDR3 is TGTGCCAGCAGCCCCGCCAGGGGGAATGAGCAGTTCTTC.

This chain links TRBV6-5 with TRBJ1-2, with 11 bases aligning to TRBD1. Unmatched junction bases numbered 2, after V lost 4 bases and J lost 4 bases. This CDR3 is 14 amino acids long. The V gene's germline CDR1 is MNHEY and CDR2 SVGAGI. The CDR3 DNA reads TGTGCCAGCAGTTCCGGGACAGGGGGCTATGGCTACACCTTC. This codes for CASSSGTGGYGYTF.

In its sample, this clone was seen once. The chain joins TRBV6-7 to TRBJ2-1, with TRBD2 as a possible D gene (6 bases). TRBV6-7 is an ORF for which the function is uncertain. V lost 0 bases and J lost 4, with 13 bases in between. This CDR3 is 16 amino acids long. CDR3 residues: CASSYSRAGSYNEQFF. The DNA of the CDR3 is TGTGCCAGCAGTTACTCACGCGCGGGGAGTTACAATGAGCAGTTCTTC.

The chain carries TRBV2 and TRBJ1-4, with D maybe TRBD1 (5 bases). Per the germline V gene, CDR1 is SNHLY and CDR2 is FYNNEI. This CDR3 comprises 15 residues. Trimming took off 3 bases at V and 4 bases at J, with 12 bases between the two ends. CDR3 bases: TGTGCCAGCAGTGACCGGGGCGCAGTTAATGAAAAACTGTTTTTT. This encodes CASSDRGAVNEKLFF. The full variable domain, in which reference TRBV2 and TRBJ1-4 provide the parts outside the CDR3, is EPEVTQTPSHQVTQMGQEVILRCVPISNHLYFYWYRQILGQKVEFLVSFYNNEISEKSEIFDDQFSVERPDGSNFTLKIRSTKLEDSAMYFCASSDRGAVNEKLFFGSGTQLSVL.

This rearrangement joins TRBV9 to TRBJ2-2; D is undetermined. CDR3 length: 13 amino acids. The ends were cut back, 3 bases at V and 7 bases at J, with 10 bases in the middle. Germline CDR1 SGDLS, CDR2 YYNGEE. DNA of the CDR3: TGTGCCAGCAGCGCTCCCCCGGGCGGGGAGCTGTTTTTT. This gives the protein CASSAPPGGELFF.

This clone was found a few times. The chain links TRBV11-3 to TRBJ1-6; D unresolved. The ends were cut back, 8 bases at V and 9 bases at J, with 8 bases in the middle. This CDR3 is built from 11 residues. The germline gives CDR1 SGHNT, CDR2 YENEEA. DNA of the CDR3: TGTGCCAGCCGGGCTGGTTCACCCCTCCACTTT. Translating it yields CASRAGSPLHF.